The 23 T cell receptor beta chains below were found in one sample sequenced in a study of identifying expanded T cells in peripheral blood. The method was immunoSEQ multiplex PCR; TCRdb's version includes in-frame clones alone and lacks a portion of them. The sample has around 100,000 clones; 80% to 90% are singletons. The material sequenced was blood. All receptors derive from a person aged 18 to 75 in good health.

The genes are TRBV7-3 and TRBJ2-1, with D possibly being TRBD2 (7 bases). V lost 4 bases and J 8 bases, leaving 18 bases between the germline ends. Per the germline V gene, CDR1 is SGHTA and CDR2 is FQGTGA. The CDR3 consists of 15 residues. The CDR3 is CASSSQGGGSHEQFF. CDR3 coding DNA: TGTGCCAGCAGCTCACAGGGCGGCGGGAGCCATGAGCAGTTCTTC.

The rearrangement joins TRBV14 to TRBJ1-1, with 10 bases lining up with TRBD1. The CDR3 contains 15 residues. CDR1 SGHDN and CDR2 FVKESK come from the germline V gene. Germline trimming cut 0 bases from V and 8 bases from J; bases unmatched to any gene: 6. The CDR3 coding sequence is TGTGCCAGCAGCCAAGATCTTTGGACAGGGGGGGAAGCTTTCTTT. It yields the protein CASSQDLWTGGEAFF. The full variable domain, completed using reference TRBV14 and TRBJ1-1, is EAGVTQFPSHSVIEKGQTVTLRCDPISGHDNLYWYRRVMGKEIKFLLHFVKESKQDESGMPNNRFLAERTGGTYSTLKVQPAELEDSGVYFCASSQDLWTGGEAFFGQGTRLTVV.

The chain couples TRBV6-1 to TRBJ2-7; D perhaps matches TRBD1 (6 bases). V lost 10 bases, J lost 1 base, and 11 bases lay in between. Germline V CDR1 and CDR2: MNHNS, SASEGT. The CDR3 spans 12 residues. This chain's CDR3 is CATTGISYEQYF. DNA of the CDR3: TGTGCCACCACAGGGATATCCTACGAGCAGTACTTC.

The genes are TRBV19 and TRBJ2-7; TRBD1 is a possible D gene (5 bases). The germline gives CDR1 LNHDA, CDR2 SQIVND (reference sequence). This CDR3 comprises 16 residues. V gave up 4 bases and J gave up 0 bases, with 16 bases separating them. The CDR3 loop is CASSTRPGSFSYEQYF. CDR3 bases: TGTGCCAGTAGTACCCGCCCAGGGTCCTTCTCCTACGAGCAGTACTTC.

The chain is built from TRBV10-1 and TRBJ2-7; no definite D call. The CDR3 totals 15 residues. V lost 2 bases, J lost 3 bases, and 14 bases lay in between. Per germline, CDR1 WNHNN and CDR2 SYGVQD (reference sequence). The CDR3 bases are TGCGCCAGCAGTGAGGCGGCCAAAGAAGGCTACGAGCAGTACTTC. Its translation is CASSEAAKEGYEQYF.

The gene calls are TRBV18 and TRBJ1-1, with D possibly TRBD1 on 6 matching bases. Trimming removed 0 bases at V and 11 bases at J, with 16 bases between. The CDR3 sequence is 14 residues long. Per germline, CDR1 KGHSH and CDR2 LQKENI. DNA of the CDR3: TGTGCCAGCTCACCACCGAGGGGGGATATTCTGGCTTTCTTT. This codes for CASSPPRGDILAFF.

The chain joins TRBV6-6 to TRBJ1-6; a possible D gene is TRBD1 (5 bases). Germline V gives CDR1 MNHNY, CDR2 SVGAGI (reference sequence). The CDR3 spans 15 residues. Trimming cost V 5 bases and J 7 bases, with 15 bases left between them. Here the CDR3 reads CASSRFRVGNSPLHF. In DNA, the CDR3 is TGTGCCAGCAGTCGATTCAGGGTGGGGAATTCACCCCTCCACTTT.

This clone was seen only once. The chain employs TRBV9 and TRBJ1-2; D gene unclear. Trimming shortened V by 6 bases and J by 1 base, and 4 bases separated the two germline ends. The CDR3 contains 11 residues. Germline loops: CDR1 SGDLS, CDR2 YYNGEE. Here the CDR3 DNA reads TGTGCCAGCACTAATAACTATGGCTACACCTTC. Encoded protein: CASTNNYGYTF.

Only one count was recorded for this clone. The CDR3 DNA reads as TGTGCCACTAGGACAGGGGGGTTTGGCACTGAAGCTTTCTTT. Its protein is CATRTGGFGTEAFF. This chain connects TRBV10-3 to TRBJ1-1; 10 bases align to TRBD1. Germline V gene data show CDR1 as ENHRY and CDR2 as SYGVKD. This CDR3 region has 14 residues. V shed 10 bases and J 4 bases; nucleotides not matched to a gene: 9.

The V call is TRBV7-9, the J call TRBJ2-7; TRBD1 might be the D (6 bases). This CDR3 has 13 residues. V was cut by 1 base and J by 11 bases, with 15 bases left in between. CDR1 and CDR2 from the germline V gene are SEHNR and FQNEAQ (reference sequence). CDR3: CASSLGTATQEYF. The CDR3 bases are TGTGCCAGCAGCTTAGGGACAGCCACACAGGAGTACTTC.

This chain links TRBV6-5 with TRBJ2-1; the match to TRBD1 covers 12 bases. Trimming at V came to 6 bases and at J to 8 bases, leaving 8 bases not matched to a gene. Germline lookup yields CDR1 MNHEY and CDR2 SVGAGI. This CDR3 region has 15 residues. DNA of the CDR3: TGTGCCAGCAGGGGACAGGGGGCCCAACATGATGAGCAGTTCTTC. Its protein is CASRGQGAQHDEQFF.

This sequence joins TRBV29-1 and TRBJ2-4; D remains ambiguous. V lost 3 bases to trimming and J lost 1 base, with 13 bases between them. Per the germline V gene, CDR1 is SQVTM and CDR2 is ANQGSEA. This CDR3 is 15 amino acids long. The chain's CDR3 is CSVDRQDGAKNIQYF. The DNA of the CDR3 is TGCAGCGTTGACCGTCAGGACGGTGCCAAAAACATTCAGTACTTC.

This chain uses TRBV18 with TRBJ2-5; perhaps TRBD1 as D (5 bases). The germline V gene encodes CDR1 KGHSH and CDR2 LQKENI. This CDR3 has 15 residues. V was cut by 0 bases and J by 4 bases, with 12 bases left in between. CDR3 loop: CASSPPGQGGETQYF. The CDR3 nucleotides read TGTGCCAGCTCACCACCAGGTCAGGGTGGAGAGACCCAGTACTTC.

The chain uses TRBV19 and TRBJ1-6; possibly TRBD1 for D (5 bases). V was shortened by 7 bases and J by 14 bases, with 24 bases between the two germline ends. CDR1 is LNHDA and CDR2 is SQIVND in the germline V gene (reference sequence). This CDR3 spans 15 amino acids. CDR3 bases: TGTGCCAGTAATCCAGCGGGACGTATTCCTTCGGCCCTCCACTTT. This translates into CASNPAGRIPSALHF.

The chain links TRBV5-1 to TRBJ1-1; a weak D match, TRBD1 (6 bases). There are 14 residues in the CDR3. CDR1 SGHRS and CDR2 YFSETQ come from the germline V gene. V lost 5 bases to trimming and J lost 2 bases, with 13 bases between them. The chain's CDR3 is CASSPGTSNTEAFF. CDR3 nucleotide sequence: TGCGCCAGCAGTCCTGGGACATCTAACACTGAAGCTTTCTTT.

V and J are TRBV5-1 and TRBJ2-7, with 7 bases lining up with TRBD2. Per germline, CDR1 SGHRS and CDR2 YFSETQ. With V trimmed by 2 bases and J by 3 bases, 5 bases remained unmatched. This CDR3 region has 14 residues. The CDR3 protein is CASSFGLEDYEQYF. Here the CDR3 DNA reads TGCGCCAGCAGCTTCGGACTAGAAGACTACGAGCAGTACTTC.

The chain couples TRBV19 to TRBJ1-1; maybe TRBD1 (5 bases). CDR1 and CDR2 from the germline V gene are LNHDA and SQIVND (reference sequence). V shed 5 bases and J shed 4 bases, with 14 bases lying between them. The CDR3 is made up of 14 amino acids. The CDR3 DNA is TGTGCCAGTAGTCCCCAGGGCCCCAGCACTGAAGCTTTCTTT. Its protein is CASSPQGPSTEAFF.

The rearrangement links TRBV13 to TRBJ2-3; 14 nucleotides line up with TRBD2. Germline trimming cut 6 bases from V and 5 bases from J; bases unmatched to any gene: 10. CDR3 length: 17 amino acids. Germline values: CDR1 PRHDT, CDR2 FYEKMQ (reference sequence). Written as DNA, the CDR3 is TGTGCCAGCAGTTCTCATATGGGACTAGCGGGAGAAGATACGCAGTATTTT. This gives the protein CASSSHMGLAGEDTQYF. The full variable domain, completed using reference TRBV13 and TRBJ2-3, is AAGVIQSPRHLIKEKRETATLKCYPIPRHDTVYWYQQGPGQDPQFLISFYEKMQSDKGSIPDRFSAQQFSDYHSELNMSSLELGDSALYFCASSSHMGLAGEDTQYFGPGTRLTVL.

The chain uses TRBV29-1 and TRBJ1-1; 11 nucleotides agree with TRBD1. The CDR3 loop spans 13 amino acids. With 1 base clipped from V and 10 bases from J, the junction kept 5 bases outside the gene matches. Per the germline V gene, CDR1 is SQVTM and CDR2 is ANQGSEA. The CDR3 DNA sequence: TGCAGCGTTGAAGGGGGACAGGGGGTTAGAGCTTTCTTT. It is translated as CSVEGGQGVRAFF.

This chain uses TRBV2 with TRBJ2-5; 10 nucleotides line up with TRBD2. Trimming cost V 1 base and J 3 bases; bases outside gene matches: 5. Germline CDR1 reads SNHLY; CDR2 reads FYNNEI. The CDR3 length is 16 residues. CDR3 region: CASSEGAAGGEETQYF. In DNA form, the CDR3 reads TGTGCCAGCAGTGAAGGAGCAGCGGGGGGGGAAGAGACCCAGTACTTC.

This clone was found once. This chain connects TRBV5-1 to TRBJ1-1; D perhaps matches TRBD1 (6 bases). CDR3 length equals 15 residues. CDR1 and CDR2 from the germline V gene are SGHRS and YFSETQ. The ends were cut back, 4 bases at V and 1 base at J, with 14 bases in the middle. The CDR3 DNA reads as TGCGCCAGCAGCATAACACAGGGAGGGAACACTGAAGCTTTCTTT. Protein: CASSITQGGNTEAFF.

This sequence joins TRBV13 and TRBJ2-3; D remains unclear. Germline V gene sequence: CDR1 PRHDT, CDR2 FYEKMQ (reference sequence). V lost 7 bases and J lost 1, with 6 bases in between. CDR3 length equals 12 residues. CDR3 DNA: TGTGCCAGCACAAGGGGCACAGATACGCAGTATTTT. It translates to CASTRGTDTQYF.

The chain has TRBV4-2 and TRBJ2-7; D may be TRBD2 (5 bases). This CDR3 has 12 residues. CDR1 is LGHNA and CDR2 is YNFKEQ in the germline V gene. V shed 4 bases and J shed 3 bases, with 7 bases lying between them. Written as DNA, the CDR3 is TGTGCCAGCAGCCCTGGAGGCTACGAGCAGTACTTC. Translated, it gives CASSPGGYEQYF.